The 4 T cell receptor beta chains below were found in one sample sequenced in a study of blood T cell repertoires in COVID-19. The method was immunoSEQ multiplex PCR; TCRdb's version includes in-frame clones alone and lacks a portion of them. The repertoire holds 490,000 or so clones, with roughly nine tenths as singletons. The source material was PBMCs or T cells enriched from blood (not recorded which). These receptors all come from a woman aged 60 to 75 who had recovered from COVID-19.

The chain couples TRBV6-6 to TRBJ2-1, with a tentative D call TRBD2 (7 bases). This CDR3 comprises 15 residues. Germline CDR1 and CDR2: MNHNY and SVGAGI (reference sequence). The germline V and J ends were trimmed by 9 bases and 4 bases, with 19 bases remaining between them. The CDR3 is CASSPGGSGYNEQFF. CDR3 nucleotide sequence: TGTGCCAGTTCCCCGGGGGGCAGCGGATACAATGAGCAGTTCTTC.

This chain connects TRBV21-1 to TRBJ1-1. TRBV21-1 is a pseudogene locus. The CDR3 runs 17 residues. CDR3: CASSKGQKERLNTEAFF. In nucleotides, the CDR3 is TGTGCCAGCAGCAAAGGGCAGAAAGAGCGCCTGAACACTGAAGCTTTCTTT.

This clone was counted once. This chain connects TRBV6-4 to TRBJ2-7; 9 bases agree with TRBD2. Per germline, CDR1 MRHNA and CDR2 SNTAGT. With 0 bases clipped from V and 4 bases from J, the junction kept 13 bases outside the gene matches. The CDR3 consists of 18 residues. The CDR3 is CASSDSGYGTSPPYEQYV. DNA for the CDR3: TGTGCCAGCAGTGACTCGGGTTACGGGACTAGCCCGCCTTACGAGCAGTACGTC.

J is TRBJ1-1 and V is TRBV29-1, with D unresolved. CDR1 and CDR2 from the germline V gene are SQVTM and ANQGSEA. The V end was cut by 6 bases, the J end by 0 bases, with 11 bases between. There are 13 residues in the CDR3. The CDR3 region is CSVPGGMNTEAFF. CDR3 in DNA: TGCAGCGTCCCAGGAGGCATGAACACTGAAGCTTTCTTT.